Listed below are T cell receptor beta chains from one sample, sequenced in a study of blood T cell repertoires in COVID-19. The method was immunoSEQ multiplex PCR; TCRdb's version includes in-frame clones alone and lacks a portion of them. The sample records about 100,000 clones, over 80% being singletons. Input material: peripheral blood. The source of these receptors is a man aged 45-65 years with active or convalescent COVID-19. Both conserved end residues are part of each CDR3. The D gene is left open where the match is weak. Rows give clone size only sometimes, using once, few, many, or a class for an expanded clone.

J: TRBJ1-5
size: once
V: TRBV4-1
D: .
DNA: TGCGCCAGCAGCCAAGGTCCCCAGGGGCCGGGGCAGCCCCAGCATTTT
CDR3: CASSQGPQGPGQPQHF

J: TRBJ1-1
size: .
V: TRBV30
D: .
DNA: TGTGCCTGGAGTGTACAGAAGCACACTGAAGCTTTCTTT
CDR3: CAWSVQKHTEAFF

J: TRBJ2-5
size: .
V: TRBV5-1
D: .
DNA: TGCGCCAGCAGCTTGGTCGCCAGCCAAGAGACCCAGTACTTC
CDR3: CASSLVASQETQYF

J: TRBJ1-3
size: .
V: TRBV9
D: .
DNA: TGTGCCAGCAGCAAAGAGGAGGAGGACACCATATATTTT
CDR3: CASSKEEEDTIYF

J: TRBJ1-2
size: once
V: TRBV18
D: .
DNA: TGTGCCAGCTCACCATCCGAGGCCGCAGACTATGGCTACACCTTC
CDR3: CASSPSEAADYGYTF

J: TRBJ2-2
size: .
V: TRBV6-1
D: TRBD1
DNA: TGTGCCAGCAGTGATCCTAACAGGGGGTCCACCGGGGAGCTGTTTTTT
CDR3: CASSDPNRGSTGELFF

J: TRBJ2-1
size: .
V: TRBV18
D: TRBD1
DNA: TGTGCCAGCTCACAAGGGACAGGGACCTACAATGAGCAGTTCTTC
CDR3: CASSQGTGTYNEQFF

J: TRBJ1-4
size: .
V: TRBV5-6
D: TRBD1
DNA: TGTGCCAGCAGCAGGACAGGGGGAGCTGAAAAACTGTTTTTT
CDR3: CASSRTGGAEKLFF

J: TRBJ1-1
size: .
V: TRBV7-8
D: TRBD1
DNA: TGTGCCAGCAGCTTTTTATTAACAGGGGGCACTGAAGCTTTCTTT
CDR3: CASSFLLTGGTEAFF

J: TRBJ2-6
size: .
V: TRBV6-1
D: .
DNA: TGTGCCAGCAGTGAAATCACGAGTGGGGCCAACGTCCTGACTTTC
CDR3: CASSEITSGANVLTF

J: TRBJ1-5
size: .
V: TRBV7-7
D: .
DNA: TGTGCTAGCGGGCGGGCCGAGACCTTTGATCAGCCCCAGCATTTT
CDR3: CASGRAETFDQPQHF

J: TRBJ2-3
size: .
V: TRBV12-3/TRBV12-4
D: .
DNA: TGTGCCAGCAGTCTCCGAGACAGGGATACGCAGTATTTT
CDR3: CASSLRDRDTQYF

J: TRBJ2-7
size: .
V: TRBV6-5
D: TRBD2
DNA: TGTGCCAGCAACGATGCGGGAGGCAATGCCTACGAGCAGTACTTC
CDR3: CASNDAGGNAYEQYF

J: TRBJ1-3
size: .
V: TRBV27
D: .
DNA: TGTGCCAGCAGGAAACAGGGCAGCTCTGGAAACACCATATATTTT
CDR3: CASRKQGSSGNTIYF

J: TRBJ2-1
size: .
V: TRBV24-1
D: TRBD2
DNA: TGTGCCACCAGTGACACCGTACTAGCGGGAACAAGCTCCTACAATGAGCAGTTCTTC
CDR3: CATSDTVLAGTSSYNEQFF

J: TRBJ1-1
size: .
V: TRBV24-1
D: .
DNA: TGTGCCACCAGTGAGTACCGACAGACTCGAAAAGCTTTCTTT
CDR3: CATSEYRQTRKAFF

J: TRBJ2-7
size: .
V: TRBV6-6
D: .
DNA: TGTGCCAGCAGTCCCGGGACTGTCTCCTACGAGCAGTACTTC
CDR3: CASSPGTVSYEQYF

J: TRBJ2-5
size: .
V: TRBV3-1/TRBV3-2
D: .
DNA: TGTGCCAGCAGCCACCTGACTAGGAGGGAGACCCAGTACTTC
CDR3: CASSHLTRRETQYF

J: TRBJ2-5
size: few
V: TRBV18
D: .
DNA: TGTGCCAGCTCACCAAGCATAGCAGGACAATACCAAGAGACCCAGTACTTC
CDR3: CASSPSIAGQYQETQYF

J: TRBJ2-7
size: once
V: TRBV3-1/TRBV3-2
D: .
DNA: TGTGCCAGCAGCACAGGCAACTCGGGACTTCCCAGCGGGTACGAGCAGTACTTC
CDR3: CASSTGNSGLPSGYEQYF

J: TRBJ2-6
size: .
V: TRBV5-3
D: TRBD1
DNA: TGTGCCAGAAGCTATGCCGGGGCTACGGGGACAGGTCACTCTGGGGCCAACGTCCTGACTTTC
CDR3: CARSYAGATGTGHSGANVLTF

J: TRBJ2-1
size: .
V: TRBV19
D: .
DNA: TGTGCCAGTAGTCCATCCCCCGGGACACCGTACAATGAGCAGTTCTTC
CDR3: CASSPSPGTPYNEQFF

J: TRBJ2-7
size: .
V: TRBV27
D: .
DNA: TGTGCCAGCAGTCAGCGACTAGTCGGGTCCTACGAGCAGTACTTC
CDR3: CASSQRLVGSYEQYF

J: TRBJ1-1
size: .
V: TRBV5-6
D: .
DNA: TGTGCCAGCAGCCTCGGCTATCAGGGCATGAACACTGAAGCTTTCTTT
CDR3: CASSLGYQGMNTEAFF

J: TRBJ1-3
size: .
V: TRBV5-5
D: .
DNA: TGTGCCAGCAGCCAAAGTACTCGGGGGGAGACGATAAGAAACACCATATATTTT
CDR3: CASSQSTRGETIRNTIYF

J: TRBJ2-5
size: .
V: TRBV24-1
D: TRBD2
DNA: TGTGCCACCAGTGATCCCGGACTAGCGGGAGGATCAGAGACCCAGTACTTC
CDR3: CATSDPGLAGGSETQYF

J: TRBJ2-7
size: once
V: TRBV30
D: .
DNA: TGTGCCTGGAGTGTTGACAAAAACGAGCAGTACTTC
CDR3: CAWSVDKNEQYF

J: TRBJ1-5
size: .
V: TRBV19
D: .
DNA: TGTGCCAGTAGTATACAAGGGGCATATAGCAATCAGCCCCAGCATTTT
CDR3: CASSIQGAYSNQPQHF

J: TRBJ1-4
size: .
V: TRBV12-5
D: TRBD1
DNA: TGTGCTAGTGGTTCCACGCGACAGGGAAATGAAAAACTGTTTTTT
CDR3: CASGSTRQGNEKLFF

J: TRBJ2-7
size: few
V: TRBV4-1
D: TRBD2
DNA: TGCGCCAGCAGCCCTAGACCGCTAGCGGGAGGCACCTACGAGCAGTACTTC
CDR3: CASSPRPLAGGTYEQYF

J: TRBJ2-7
size: .
V: TRBV28
D: TRBD1
DNA: TGTGCCAGCAGTTTGCCAGGGGGCATATACGAGCAGTACTTC
CDR3: CASSLPGGIYEQYF

J: TRBJ2-3
size: once
V: TRBV10-3
D: .
DNA: TGTGCCATCAGGGGGGCAGGGGGCACAGATACGCAGTATTTT
CDR3: CAIRGAGGTDTQYF

J: TRBJ2-1
size: .
V: TRBV24-1
D: TRBD2
DNA: TGTGCCACCAGTGACCGGTCGAGGCGGGAGGGTGATGAGCAGTTCTTC
CDR3: CATSDRSRREGDEQFF

J: TRBJ2-3
size: once
V: TRBV20-1
D: .
DNA: TGCAGTGCTAGTGCGGGTACAGGGCCAGATACGCAGTATTTT
CDR3: CSASAGTGPDTQYF

J: TRBJ2-7
size: .
V: TRBV23-1
D: .
DNA: TGCGCCAGCAGTCAATCGGAGAACGAGCAGTACTTC
CDR3: CASSQSENEQYF

J: TRBJ2-3
size: .
V: TRBV5-1
D: .
DNA: TGCGCCAGCAGTTCGGACTACACAGATACGCAGTATTTT
CDR3: CASSSDYTDTQYF

J: TRBJ2-2
size: .
V: TRBV19
D: .
DNA: TGTGCCAGTAGTAGCGGGACGGCCGGGGAGCTGTTTTTT
CDR3: CASSSGTAGELFF

J: TRBJ1-2
size: .
V: TRBV19
D: TRBD1
DNA: TGTGCCAGTAGTGATGACAGGGGATCCTATGGCTACACCTTC
CDR3: CASSDDRGSYGYTF

J: TRBJ2-2
size: .
V: TRBV5-1
D: .
DNA: TGCGCCAGCAGGGTTCAGGGGTCAGAACGGGAGCTGTTTTTT
CDR3: CASRVQGSERELFF

J: TRBJ2-7
size: many
V: TRBV6-1
D: .
DNA: TGTGCCAGCAGTGAAGATGGTACGGGTCCGAGCGAGCAGTACTTC
CDR3: CASSEDGTGPSEQYF

J: TRBJ2-1
size: .
V: TRBV7-9
D: TRBD2
DNA: TGTGCCAGCAGCACCGATACTAGCGCCTGGGAGCAGTTCTTC
CDR3: CASSTDTSAWEQFF

J: TRBJ2-3
size: .
V: TRBV27
D: .
DNA: TGTGCCAGCAGTTTGATGAGGTTCGGGGATACGCAGTATTTT
CDR3: CASSLMRFGDTQYF

J: TRBJ2-7
size: .
V: TRBV6-1
D: .
DNA: TGTGCCAGCAGTGAAGCGGGGCAGGGTATAGGCGAGCAGTACTTC
CDR3: CASSEAGQGIGEQYF

J: TRBJ2-1
size: .
V: TRBV2
D: .
DNA: TGTGCCAGCAGCTACAGGGTAACTAATGAGCAGTTCTTC
CDR3: CASSYRVTNEQFF

J: TRBJ2-3
size: .
V: TRBV15
D: .
DNA: TGTGCCACCAGCAGAGATCCAGGGATGACAGATACGCAGTATTTT
CDR3: CATSRDPGMTDTQYF

J: TRBJ1-1
size: .
V: TRBV4-1
D: TRBD1
DNA: TGCGCCAGCAGCCAGCCGACAGGGGGGATGAACACTGAAGCTTTCTTT
CDR3: CASSQPTGGMNTEAFF

J: TRBJ1-1
size: .
V: TRBV10-3
D: TRBD1
DNA: TGTGCCATCAGTCAACAGGGGATGAACACTGAAGCTTTCTTT
CDR3: CAISQQGMNTEAFF

J: TRBJ2-7
size: .
V: TRBV5-1
D: TRBD2
DNA: TGCGCCAGCAGCATAGCTAGCGGGAGCTCCTACGAGCAGTACTTC
CDR3: CASSIASGSSYEQYF

J: TRBJ1-4
size: few
V: TRBV24-1
D: TRBD1
DNA: TGTGCCACCAGTGACGGGACAGCCAAGGAGGAAAAACTGTTTTTT
CDR3: CATSDGTAKEEKLFF

J: TRBJ1-1
size: .
V: TRBV6-4
D: TRBD1
DNA: TGTGCCAGCAGTGAAACAGGGGGCATCACTGAAGCTTTCTTT
CDR3: CASSETGGITEAFF

J: TRBJ2-1
size: .
V: TRBV19
D: TRBD2
DNA: TGTGCCAGTAGTAACATGGGACTAGATCGGAATGAGCAGTTCTTC
CDR3: CASSNMGLDRNEQFF

J: TRBJ1-6
size: once
V: TRBV5-1
D: .
DNA: TGCGCCAGCAGTGCTGACAGCTATAATTCACCCCTCCACTTT
CDR3: CASSADSYNSPLHF